The clone carrying this T cell receptor (beta chain) has only a few counts. Its antigen is currently unknown. The data are from a study of spatial heterogeneity in lung cancer. As for time point: sample taken at primary tumor resection. Unique molecular identifiers tagged every individual TCR cDNA molecule. TCRdb used MiXCR to reprocess the 5' RACE reads, holding one entry per CDR3 protein. The sample lists about 8,800 distinct CDR3 sequences, roughly 4.3% occurring once. Overall study findings and caveats: Counts of expanded alpha and beta TCRs within tumors tracked the tumor nonsynonymous mutation count.

CDR3 size: 13 residues. Trimming shortened V by 8 bases and J by 5 bases, and 15 bases separated the two germline ends. This chain connects TRBV12-3 or TRBV12-4 to TRBJ2-5; D may be TRBD2 (6 bases). The specimen comprised lung tumor tissue, sampled at surgery. The receptor comes from a female donor with early-stage non-small cell lung cancer. CDR3 in DNA: TGTGCCAGCGATTCCGGGAGTAGGGAGACCCAGTACTTC. Protein sequence: CASDSGSRETQYF.